The text below deals with one TCR beta chain. The antigen remains unidentified. This specimen comes from a study of CD8 T cells in Susac syndrome. About the study: Intravenous immunoglobulin alone or corticosteroids were being given to patients with Susac syndrome at blood draw, unless they were therapy-naive.

Peripheral blood CD8+ and CD4+ T cells were profiled by TCR beta sequencing. About 0.5 to 1 ug RNA was reverse transcribed with random hexamers. A multiplex approach, immunoSEQ multiplex PCR, amplified TCR beta CDR3 across 54 Vbeta and 13 Jbeta. TCRdb re-analysed the immunoSEQ multiplex PCR reads in MiXCR, keeping a single row per CDR3 protein. Among about 190,000 distinct CDR3 sequences listed, 95% were seen once. Whole-study results and caveats: CD4+ T cell repertoires in Susac syndrome exhibited no evidence of clonal expansion.

The CDR3 totals 13 residues. Between the trimmed V and J ends, which lost 2 bases and 4 bases, there was a span of 7 bases. CDR1 LGHNA and CDR2 YSLEER come from the germline V gene. The rearrangement uses TRBV4-3 and TRBJ2-3, with D uncertain. Sequencing was performed on CD4+ T cells from PBMCs. The sequence was collected from a human donor with Susac syndrome. CDR3: CASSQQPSDTQYF. In DNA, the CDR3 is TGCGCCAGCAGCCAACAGCCATCAGATACGCAGTATTTT.